The next 25 T cell receptor beta chains were all read from a single sample in a study of T-cell memory formation after mild COVID-19. TCRdb reprocessed the 5' RACE reads with MiXCR, giving one entry per CDR3 protein. The sample gives roughly 380,000 distinct CDR3 sequences, 28% of which show up once; around an eighth is in the top ten. What was sequenced was PBMCs or a T cell subset sorted from them (not recorded which). Every receptor here comes from an adult woman who had mild COVID-19 (a few samples of this study predate the infection). Cell type and time point are not known.

This chain joins TRBV30 and TRBJ2-3; 11 bases fit TRBD2. Germline V lookup: CDR1 GTSNPN, CDR2 SVGIG (reference sequence). The trim removed 8 bases at V and 3 bases at J, leaving 4 bases unmatched. The CDR3 loop spans 13 amino acids. The CDR3 coding sequence is TGTGCCCGTAGCGGGGGGGCGACAGATACGCAGTATTTT. Its translation: CARSGGATDTQYF.

The rearrangement joins TRBV29-1 to TRBJ1-1, with a weak D call TRBD1 (5 bases). The CDR3 covers 12 residues. Trimming removed 7 bases at V and 5 bases at J, with 14 bases between. The germline gives CDR1 SQVTM, CDR2 ANQGSEA. The CDR3 reads CSGQGEGTEAFF. In DNA form, the CDR3 reads TGCAGCGGACAAGGGGAGGGAACTGAAGCTTTCTTT.

The chain recombines TRBV7-9 with TRBJ1-1; D might be TRBD1 (5 bases). Germline loops: CDR1 SEHNR, CDR2 FQNEAQ (reference sequence). The V and J ends lost 9 bases and 4 bases respectively, with 15 bases between them. CDR3 length: 13 amino acids. CDR3 residues: CASGLMGGTEAFF. The CDR3 region has the DNA TGTGCCAGTGGGCTGATGGGGGGCACTGAAGCTTTCTTT.

This chain uses TRBV10-3 with TRBJ1-1; no reliable D call. Germline loops: CDR1 ENHRY, CDR2 SYGVKD. The CDR3 length is 14 residues. V lost 4 bases, J lost 7 bases, and 16 bases lay in between. As DNA, the CDR3 is TGTGCCATCAGTGGAACCACGGCGGTAGATGAAGCTTTCTTT. This codes for CAISGTTAVDEAFF.

The V and J genes are TRBV7-9 and TRBJ2-3; 7 nucleotides agree with TRBD2. Losses at the gene ends were 3 bases for V and 4 bases for J; bases not matched to a gene: 4. The germline V gene has CDR1 SEHNR and CDR2 FQNEAQ (reference sequence). The CDR3 has 14 residues. The CDR3 here is CASSFKRGADTQYF. CDR3 in DNA: TGTGCCAGCAGCTTTAAACGGGGGGCAGATACGCAGTATTTT.

V usage is TRBV4-3 and J usage is TRBJ1-1, with a weak D call TRBD1 (6 bases). With 1 base removed from V and 1 base from J, the gap between germline ends came to 16 bases. Germline loops: CDR1 LGHNA, CDR2 YSLEER. The CDR3 runs 17 residues. The CDR3 loop is CASSQAGKGQWNTEAFF. The CDR3 nucleotides read TGCGCCAGCAGCCAAGCCGGGAAGGGACAATGGAACACTGAAGCTTTCTTT.

The chain couples TRBV6-2 or TRBV6-3 to TRBJ2-2; possibly TRBD2 for D (6 bases). CDR1 and CDR2 (germline): MNHEY, SVGEGT. V was trimmed by 6 bases and J by 1 base, leaving 18 bases between them. The CDR3 extends over 17 amino acids. The chain's CDR3 is CASSRPRLGGNTGELFF. CDR3 nucleotides: TGTGCCAGCAGCCGCCCCAGACTAGGCGGGAACACCGGGGAGCTGTTTTTT.

This chain links TRBV20-1 with TRBJ1-2; D uncertain. This CDR3 region has 12 residues. The germline V and J ends were trimmed by 0 bases and 4 bases, with 6 bases remaining between them. The germline CDR1 and CDR2 sequences are DFQATT and SNEGSKA (reference sequence). In DNA form, the CDR3 reads TGCAGTGCTAGAGATGAGGGCTATGGCTACACCTTC. This gives the protein CSARDEGYGYTF.

The chain has TRBV29-1 and TRBJ2-1; unclear D gene. This CDR3 comprises 12 residues. With 0 bases removed from V and 7 bases from J, the gap between germline ends came to 7 bases. Germline V lookup: CDR1 SQVTM, CDR2 ANQGSEA. The CDR3 DNA reads TGCAGCGTTGAAGATCTTAGAAATGAGCAGTTCTTC. Translated: CSVEDLRNEQFF.

The chain links TRBV19 to TRBJ2-1; maybe TRBD2 (7 bases). With 10 bases removed from V and 3 bases from J, the gap between germline ends came to 16 bases. Germline assignment: CDR1 LNHDA and CDR2 SQIVND (reference sequence). CDR3 length: 14 amino acids. For the CDR3, the DNA is TGTGCCACCTGTAGGGGGGGGAGCTACAATGAGCAGTTCTTC. It codes for CATCRGGSYNEQFF.

J is TRBJ1-2 and V is TRBV14; D remains ambiguous. V dropped 6 bases and J dropped 8 bases, with 7 bases sitting between them. CDR3 size: 10 residues. Germline-derived CDR1 and CDR2 are SGHDN and FVKESK. CDR3: CASRGKGYTF. The CDR3 coding sequence is TGTGCCAGCAGGGGGAAAGGCTACACCTTC.

This clonotype was detected only a few times. The gene calls are TRBV5-1 and TRBJ2-7, with 8 nucleotides matching TRBD1. This CDR3 is 15 amino acids long. Germline CDR1 reads SGHRS; CDR2 reads YFSETQ. The J segment lost 5 bases and the V segment lost 4 bases, leaving 11 bases of the junction unmatched. The CDR3 DNA follows: TGCGCCAGCAGCGCCCGGACAGGGTATAAAGACGAGCAGTACTTC. It codes for CASSARTGYKDEQYF.

This clonotype came up a few times. The gene calls are TRBV12-3 or TRBV12-4 and TRBJ2-1, with D possibly being TRBD1 (5 bases). CDR3 length equals 16 residues. The germline V and J ends were trimmed by 5 bases and 6 bases, with 20 bases remaining between them. CDR3 DNA: TGTGCCAGCAGTCTCGGACCATCTATAGGGGCCAATGAGCAGTTCTTC. Translation: CASSLGPSIGANEQFF.

This clonotype was detected a few times. This chain uses TRBV6-5 with TRBJ2-1, with 8 bases that match TRBD2. The germline gives CDR1 MNHEY, CDR2 SVGAGI. J was trimmed by 0 bases and V by 6 bases; bases with no gene match: 7. The CDR3 is 16 residues long. The CDR3 DNA reads TGTGCCAGCAGCCCCGGGGGGGTCAGCTCCTACAATGAGCAGTTCTTC. Protein sequence: CASSPGGVSSYNEQFF.

The rearrangement uses TRBV7-3 and TRBJ1-5, with D perhaps matching TRBD1 (6 bases). Trimming took off 2 bases at V and 7 bases at J, with 12 bases between the two ends. There are 14 residues in the CDR3. CDR1 SGHTA and CDR2 FQGTGA come from the germline V gene. The CDR3 sequence is CASSLRAGDQPQHF. The CDR3 DNA sequence: TGTGCCAGCAGCTTACGAGCAGGGGACCAGCCCCAGCATTTT.

The rearrangement links TRBV6-2 or TRBV6-3 to TRBJ2-5; 15 nucleotides agree with TRBD2. The CDR3 is 16 residues long. Trimming cost V 7 bases and J 5 bases; bases outside gene matches: 8. Germline CDR1 and CDR2: MNHEY and SVGEGT. The CDR3 reads CASNLRGLAGGETQYF. The CDR3 DNA reads TGTGCCAGCAACTTAAGGGGACTAGCGGGAGGTGAGACCCAGTACTTC.

This clonotype was detected only a few times. The rearrangement joins TRBV30 to TRBJ1-2; D is unclear. Germline CDR1 reads GTSNPN; CDR2 reads SVGIG (reference sequence). Trimming left V 4 bases short and J 5 bases short, with 23 bases between. The CDR3 loop spans 16 amino acids. This CDR3 reads CAWIRSRWMSPYGYTF. Written as DNA, the CDR3 is TGTGCCTGGATCCGAAGTAGGTGGATGTCGCCATATGGCTACACCTTC.

The chain joins TRBV20-1 to TRBJ2-5; D gene unclear. CDR3 length: 14 residues. V dropped 1 base and J dropped 5 bases, with 14 bases sitting between them. Germline V CDR1 and CDR2: DFQATT, SNEGSKA (reference sequence). The CDR3 protein is CSARVPPKIETQYF. The CDR3 bases are TGCAGTGCTAGAGTGCCACCCAAGATTGAGACCCAGTACTTC.

The chain recombines TRBV12-3 or TRBV12-4 with TRBJ2-3, with TRBD2 matching over 10 bases. The CDR3 runs 17 residues. V lost 0 bases, J lost 4 bases, and 7 bases stayed unmatched. The CDR3 region is CASSLAPLAGEADTQYF. Written as DNA, the CDR3 is TGTGCCAGCAGTTTAGCGCCCCTAGCGGGGGAGGCAGATACGCAGTATTTT.

This clonotype occurred a few times. The chain uses TRBV5-1 and TRBJ1-1, with D maybe TRBD1 (6 bases). Trimming cost V 4 bases and J 2 bases, with 18 bases left between them. The CDR3 spans 16 residues. Germline V gives CDR1 SGHRS, CDR2 YFSETQ. The CDR3 protein is CASSPTPQGSNTEAFF. CDR3 in DNA: TGCGCCAGCAGCCCGACCCCACAGGGTTCAAACACTGAAGCTTTCTTT.

This clonotype was seen a few times. This rearrangement joins TRBV9 to TRBJ2-7; unclear D gene. The CDR3 has 16 amino acids. The germline gives CDR1 SGDLS, CDR2 YYNGEE. Trimming cost V 3 bases and J 3 bases, with 19 bases left between them. The CDR3 DNA follows: TGTGCCAGCAGCGCAACCTCTATGGCCCATAGCTACGAGCAGTACTTC. Its translation: CASSATSMAHSYEQYF.

Only a few counts were recorded for this clonotype. The chain employs TRBV20-1 and TRBJ1-2; D not resolved. Per the germline V gene, CDR1 is DFQATT and CDR2 is SNEGSKA (reference sequence). V shed 1 base and J shed 2 bases, with 23 bases lying between them. The CDR3 loop spans 18 amino acids. Written as DNA, the CDR3 is TGCAGTGCTAGAGGCCGCCTGTACCCAAGGGCCCCAAACTATGGCTACACCTTC. Amino acid sequence: CSARGRLYPRAPNYGYTF.

The chain is built from TRBV15 and TRBJ2-5; 8 bases map to TRBD2. The CDR3 length is 15 residues. J was trimmed by 1 base and V by 1 base; bases with no gene match: 2. Germline V gives CDR1 LNHNV, CDR2 YYDKDF (reference sequence). CDR3 in amino acids: CATSRGRGGQETQYF. The CDR3 coding sequence is TGTGCCACCAGCAGAGGACGGGGGGGCCAAGAGACCCAGTACTTC.

This clonotype was recorded only once. The V call is TRBV6-5, the J call TRBJ2-7; D is undetermined. The length of the CDR3 is 15 residues. V gave up 5 bases and J gave up 0 bases, with 14 bases separating them. Germline V CDR1 and CDR2: MNHEY, SVGAGI. CDR3 protein: CASSRYSDFSYEQYF. The CDR3 DNA reads TGTGCCAGCAGTCGCTACTCCGATTTCTCCTACGAGCAGTACTTC.

The rearrangement uses TRBV7-3 and TRBJ2-5, with D possibly matching TRBD2 (6 bases). CDR3 size: 16 residues. Trimming took off 4 bases at V and 5 bases at J, with 20 bases between the two ends. CDR1 is SGHTA, CDR2 FQGTGA, per germline. The DNA of the CDR3 is TGTGCCAGCAGCTCCCAGGGAGGCCCGGCAGGGGAGACCCAGTACTTC. Translated, it gives CASSSQGGPAGETQYF.